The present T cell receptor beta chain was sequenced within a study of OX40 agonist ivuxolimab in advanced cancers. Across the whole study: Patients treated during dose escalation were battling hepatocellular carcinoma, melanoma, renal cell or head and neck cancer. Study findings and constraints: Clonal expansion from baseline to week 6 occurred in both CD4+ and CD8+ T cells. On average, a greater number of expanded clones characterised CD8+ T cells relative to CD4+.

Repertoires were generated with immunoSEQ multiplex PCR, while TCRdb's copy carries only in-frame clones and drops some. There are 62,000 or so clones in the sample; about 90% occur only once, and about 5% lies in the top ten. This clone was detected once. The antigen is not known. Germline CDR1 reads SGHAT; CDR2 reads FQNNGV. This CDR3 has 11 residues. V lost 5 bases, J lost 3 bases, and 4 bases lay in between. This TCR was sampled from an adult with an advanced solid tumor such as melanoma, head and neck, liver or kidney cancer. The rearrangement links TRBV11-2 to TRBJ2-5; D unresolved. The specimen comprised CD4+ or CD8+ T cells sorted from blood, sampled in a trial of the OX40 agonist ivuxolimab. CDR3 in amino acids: CASSPKETQYF. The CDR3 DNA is TGTGCCAGCAGCCCCAAAGAGACCCAGTACTTC.